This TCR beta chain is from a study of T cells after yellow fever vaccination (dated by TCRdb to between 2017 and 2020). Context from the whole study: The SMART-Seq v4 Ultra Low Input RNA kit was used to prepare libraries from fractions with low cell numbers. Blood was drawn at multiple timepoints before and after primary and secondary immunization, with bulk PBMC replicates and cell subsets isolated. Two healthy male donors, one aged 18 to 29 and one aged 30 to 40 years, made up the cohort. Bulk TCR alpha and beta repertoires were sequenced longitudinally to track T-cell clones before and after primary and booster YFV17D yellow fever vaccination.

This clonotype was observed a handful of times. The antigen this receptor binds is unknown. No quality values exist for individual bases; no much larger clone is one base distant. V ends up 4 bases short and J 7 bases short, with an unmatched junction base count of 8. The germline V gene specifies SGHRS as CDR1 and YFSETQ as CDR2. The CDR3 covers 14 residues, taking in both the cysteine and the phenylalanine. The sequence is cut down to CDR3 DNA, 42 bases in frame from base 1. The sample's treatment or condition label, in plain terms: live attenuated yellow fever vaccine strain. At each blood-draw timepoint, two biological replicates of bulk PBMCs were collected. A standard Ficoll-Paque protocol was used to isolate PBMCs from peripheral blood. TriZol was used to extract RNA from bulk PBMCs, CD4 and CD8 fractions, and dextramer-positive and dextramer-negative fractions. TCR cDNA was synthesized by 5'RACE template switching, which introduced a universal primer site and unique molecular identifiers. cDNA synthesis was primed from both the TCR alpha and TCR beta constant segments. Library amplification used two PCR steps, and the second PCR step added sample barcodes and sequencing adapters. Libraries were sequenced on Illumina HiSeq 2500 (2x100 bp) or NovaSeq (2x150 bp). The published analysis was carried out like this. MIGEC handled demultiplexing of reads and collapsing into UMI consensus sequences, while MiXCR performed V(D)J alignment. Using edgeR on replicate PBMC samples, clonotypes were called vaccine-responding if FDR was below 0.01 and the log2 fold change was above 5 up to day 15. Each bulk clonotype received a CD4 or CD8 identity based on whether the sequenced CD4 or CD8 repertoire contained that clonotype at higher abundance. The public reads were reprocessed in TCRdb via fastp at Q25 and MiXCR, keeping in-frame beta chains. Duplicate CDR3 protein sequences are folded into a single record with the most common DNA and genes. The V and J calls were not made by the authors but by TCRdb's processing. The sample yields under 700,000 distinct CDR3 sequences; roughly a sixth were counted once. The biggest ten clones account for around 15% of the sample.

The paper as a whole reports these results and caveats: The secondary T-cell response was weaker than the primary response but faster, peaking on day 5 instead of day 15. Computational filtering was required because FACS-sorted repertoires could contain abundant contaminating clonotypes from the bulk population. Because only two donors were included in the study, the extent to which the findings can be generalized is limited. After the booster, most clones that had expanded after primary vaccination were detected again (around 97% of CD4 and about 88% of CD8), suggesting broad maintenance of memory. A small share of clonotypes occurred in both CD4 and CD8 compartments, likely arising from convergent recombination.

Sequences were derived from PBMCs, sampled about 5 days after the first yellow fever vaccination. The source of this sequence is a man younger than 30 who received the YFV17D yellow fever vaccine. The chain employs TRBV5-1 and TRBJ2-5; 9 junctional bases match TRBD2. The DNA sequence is TGCGCCAGCAGCCCCGCGGGAGGGGCAGGGACCCAGTACTTC. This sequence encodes CASSPAGGAGTQYF.